The T cell receptor beta chain described here comes from a study of CD8+CD57+ T cells in acquired aplastic anemia. Turning to this clonotype: Antigen unknown.

Overall study results and limits: Sharing between patients and controls was observed for around 27 CD8+ CDR3 sequences.

Both TCR beta VDJ combination and CDR3 sequence profiling were carried out. Genomic DNA was the template for this profiling. A single record per CDR3 protein comes from TCRdb applying MiXCR to the reads. The sample yields around 180,000 distinct CDR3 sequences, 50% to 75% seen once. The CDR3 sequence is 12 residues long. V lost 0 bases and J lost 3, with 3 bases in between. CDR1 and CDR2 (germline): DFQATT, SNEGSKA (reference sequence). This clonotype was obtained from a human donor in good health. The chain has TRBV20-1 and TRBJ1-3; D gene ambiguous. Sequencing used sorted CD4+, CD8+, or CD8+CD57+ T cells (not recorded which) from PBMCs. This chain's CDR3 is CSARDLGNTIYF. In DNA form, the CDR3 reads TGCAGTGCTAGAGATCTTGGAAACACCATATATTTT.